Shown below are 8 T cell receptor beta chains from a single sample sequenced in a study of T-cell reconstitution after alpha-beta-depleted transplantation in children. Library preparation (for TCRbeta) was performed with unique molecular identifiers. A single record per CDR3 protein comes from TCRdb applying MiXCR to the PCR reads. The sample has over 550,000 distinct CDR3 sequences; 10% to 13% are singletons. This sample comprised PBMCs from the stem cell graft donor, obtained from the stem cell graft. All receptors derive from a human donor who donated a stem cell graft to a child with acute myeloid leukemia.

V is TRBV25-1 and J is TRBJ2-7, with 7 bases identical to TRBD1. J lost 3 bases, V lost 3 bases, and 5 bases had no gene match. Germline-derived CDR1 and CDR2 are MGHDK and SYGVNS. The CDR3 length is 14 residues. DNA of the CDR3: TGTGCCAGCAGTGACCTCCGGGACAGCTACGAGCAGTACTTC. Amino acid sequence: CASSDLRDSYEQYF.

This clonotype showed up just a few times. This chain uses TRBV20-1 with TRBJ2-1; TRBD2 agrees at 9 bases. The CDR3 runs to 15 residues. Unmatched junction bases numbered 8, after V lost 1 base and J lost 7 bases. Per germline, CDR1 DFQATT and CDR2 SNEGSKA (reference sequence). Written as DNA, the CDR3 is TGCAGTGCTAGAGGTCGGGCGGGAGGGGGAAATGAGCAGTTCTTC. Translated, it gives CSARGRAGGGNEQFF.

This clonotype was seen a handful of times. This rearrangement joins TRBV7-2 to TRBJ2-1; 9 bases match TRBD2. Germline V gene data show CDR1 as SGHTA and CDR2 as FQGNSA. The V segment lost 1 base and the J segment 9 bases; nucleotides outside the gene matches: 7. The CDR3 sequence is 15 residues long. The CDR3 DNA follows: TGTGCCAGCAGCTTAGGGGGCGGGAGGGGAGCTGAGCAGTTCTTC. Encoded protein: CASSLGGGRGAEQFF.

This clonotype was observed a few times. The rearrangement uses TRBV2 and TRBJ2-1; possible D gene TRBD2, 6 bases. The CDR3 has 16 residues. V dropped 10 bases and J dropped 7 bases, with 26 bases sitting between them. CDR1 is SNHLY and CDR2 is FYNNEI in the germline V gene. CDR3 coding DNA: TGTGCCATACGACCGCGTCGAGGCGGGACGGGTAATGAGCAGTTCTTC. Amino acids: CAIRPRRGGTGNEQFF.

This clonotype was recorded only once. V is TRBV14 and J is TRBJ2-7, with TRBD2 identical over 8 bases. CDR3 length: 15 amino acids. Losses at the gene ends were 2 bases for V and 2 bases for J; bases not matched to a gene: 5. The germline CDR1 and CDR2 sequences are SGHDN and FVKESK. In nucleotides, the CDR3 is TGTGCCAGCAGCCAACTCCAGCGGGAGCCCTACGAGCAGTACTTC. Translating gives CASSQLQREPYEQYF.

A few counts support this clonotype. The V and J genes are TRBV29-1 and TRBJ1-5; a possible D gene is TRBD1 (5 bases). This CDR3 spans 13 amino acids. Trimming removed 3 bases at V and 4 bases at J, with 10 bases between. Germline CDR1 is SQVTM and CDR2 is ANQGSEA. DNA for the CDR3: TGCAGCGTTGACTTGGGGGGTAATCAGCCCCAGCATTTT. Protein: CSVDLGGNQPQHF. Full variable domain (rest looked up from reference TRBV29-1 and TRBJ1-5): SAVISQKPSRDICQRGTSLTIQCQVDSQVTMMFWYRQQPGQSLTLIATANQGSEATYESGFVIDKFPISRPNLTFSTLTVSNMSPEDSSIYLCSVDLGGNQPQHFGDGTRLSIL.

This clonotype was seen a few times. The chain joins TRBV6-2 or TRBV6-3 to TRBJ2-3, with D perhaps TRBD2 (6 bases). The V and J ends lost 6 bases and 14 bases respectively, with 24 bases between them. Germline values: CDR1 MNHEY, CDR2 SVGEGT. This CDR3 is 14 amino acids long. In DNA, the CDR3 is TGTGCCAGCAGCGGCTCGGGAGATCTACTAAGCGGGTATTTT. This codes for CASSGSGDLLSGYF.

This clonotype was counted at least ten times. The J gene is TRBJ2-1, the V gene TRBV6-5; TRBD2 matches 11 bases. The CDR3 is 16 residues long. Germline-derived CDR1 and CDR2 are MNHEY and SVGAGI. With 2 bases clipped from V and 7 bases from J, the junction kept 7 bases outside the gene matches. This CDR3 is CASSYPAVAGGNEQFF. The CDR3 DNA reads TGTGCCAGCAGTTACCCCGCAGTAGCGGGAGGGAATGAGCAGTTCTTC.